This TCR beta chain is from a study of OX40 agonist ivuxolimab in advanced cancers. The CDR3 spans 15 residues. The V gene lost 2 bases and the J gene lost 7 bases, with 15 bases spanning the gap. Germline CDR1 LGHNA, CDR2 YSLEER. Profiling relied on immunoSEQ multiplex PCR, and the TCRdb table lists in-frame clones only, not all of them. The sample lists tens of thousands of clones, around 93% occurring once. In this sample, this clone turned up once. The V and J genes are TRBV4-3 and TRBJ2-1, with D maybe TRBD2 (5 bases). Sequenced material: CD4+ or CD8+ T cells sorted from blood, taken in a trial of the OX40 agonist ivuxolimab. The source of this sequence is an adult with an advanced solid tumor such as melanoma, head and neck, liver or kidney cancer. The CDR3 spells CASSQRASFSNEQFF. The CDR3 nucleotides are TGCGCCAGCAGCCAAAGGGCTAGCTTCAGTAATGAGCAGTTCTTC.